The present entry profiles one T cell receptor beta chain with its context. Antigen specificity is unknown. This CDR3 comprises 14 residues. CDR1 and CDR2 (germline): SGHVS, FQNEAQ. From its re-call of the 5' RACE reads, TCRdb lists each CDR3 protein once, without DNA. The table gives about half a million distinct CDR3 sequences; the top ten clones make up 1.4% of it. The data were taken from a study of T cells expressing NK-cell markers. The wider study: With respect to HCMV, seven of the eight sequenced donors were seropositive, and one was seronegative.

General study points: Nothing established the HCMV specificity of expanded NKG2C+ T cell clones.

The rearrangement links TRBV7-8 to TRBJ2-7; TCRdb indicates TRBD2, and absent DNA this call remains unverified. This TCR derives from a woman aged 45-60 years in good health. The source material was blood T cells: a sorted CD56 or NKG2C T cell subset, CD4+ or CD8+ T cells, or bulk PBMC T cells (not recorded which). CDR3 amino acids: CASSLGRALYEQYF.